This T cell receptor beta chain was sequenced for a study of beta chain features in type 1 diabetes (dated 2018 in TCRdb). General notes on the study: Patients and healthy donors did not differ in mean age, gender distribution, total cell number or subset yield. A total of 107,917,701 sorted cells were examined across all samples, and RNA yield correlated strongly with the number of cells per subset. Whereas all 28 donors provided naive and central memory subsets, regulatory and stem cell-like memory subsets were isolated from just 8 patients and about 8 healthy donors. In the study, recently diagnosed type 1 diabetes patients and matched healthy donors were compared on the TCRB repertoires of their sorted circulating CD4+ T cell subsets. What the work shows at the level of the full study, not this receptor alone: PCR may preferentially amplify shorter templates, but because patient and control samples were amplified and corrected together, any resulting skew would affect both groups equally. At VDJ recombination sites, type 1 diabetes patients had fewer insertions and more deleted nucleotides, which implies abnormalities in thymic rearrangement. Only small numbers of individuals were included in the HLA sub-analyses, which left unresolved whether HLA type had any influence on TCRB rearrangement. Because cDNA was sequenced instead of genomic DNA, highly expressing activated cells could be over-represented, though the groups showed no difference in activation or CD3 levels. Naive, central memory and regulatory TCRB repertoires appeared more similar among patients than among healthy donors. A moderate but significant shortening of TCRB CDR3 length was observed in type 1 diabetes patients in all four CD4+ subsets.

This clone was seen a few times. It lacks a known antigen. No clone much larger than this one lies a single base away; base qualities are absent. Trimming costs V 4 bases and J 6 bases, and their ends lie 10 bases apart. The CDR3, cysteine through phenylalanine, is 13 amino acids long. Left in the record is the CDR3 DNA by itself, 39 bases read in frame from the first base. In the germline V gene, CDR1 corresponds to LGHNA and CDR2 to YSLEER. The High Capacity cDNA Reverse Transcription Kit was used to reverse transcribe all of the isolated RNA, meaning that expressed TCRB transcripts were what got sequenced. Deep immunoSEQ sequencing was applied to naive, central memory and regulatory T cell samples, giving an average of roughly 3.5 million total reads per sample. Sorted cells were lysed in RLT buffer and RNA was extracted with DNase-treated RNeasy Micro or Mini kits, depending on cell number. Each cell subset was processed separately to prevent cross-contamination, with patient and healthy donor samples processed together. Using the immunoSEQ multiplex PCR, TCRB sequences were amplified from cDNA into 87-bp fragments spanning the CDR3 region. The amplicons were sequenced using the Illumina HiSeq platform. On the authors' methods: Synthetic template baselines were used to correct PCR bias computationally, reads within Hamming distance 2 were collapsed, and singletons that could not be merged were discarded. By aligning reads against IMGT, V, D and J genes, CDR3 length, and insertions or deletions at six rearrangement sites were assigned. Within each subset, clonotype counts were normalized to sorted cell number, after which true diversity and Gini coefficients were computed with the tcR R package. The overlap coefficient, calculated on TCRB nucleotide sequences, was used to measure repertoire sharing. As a proxy for the pre-selection repertoire, out-of-frame TCRB sequences from naive cells were analyzed. This immuneACCESS table, as held by TCRdb, lists in-frame sequences with V and J called but not all clones. Of the missing ones, under half trace to an unresolved V gene in checked studies; the others have no known cause. That table supplies the V and J calls and clone size; D and trimming were determined from the DNA. The sample includes around 500,000 clones, with roughly 11% observed a single time. The biggest ten clones account for 0.045% to 0.05% of the sample.

From each donor, a single peripheral blood sample of about 116 mL on average was drawn into heparinised tubes. A BD FACSAria II and a panel including CD45RO, CCR7, CD25, CD127, CD95 and CD27 were used to sort naive, central memory, regulatory and stem cell-like memory CD4+ T cells. All sorted populations exceeded 95% purity. PBMCs were isolated immediately by Lymphoprep density gradient centrifugation and stained directly without culture. To minimize batch effects, samples were stained and sorted in pairs, one healthy donor with one patient per experiment. Recombination linked TRBV4-3 to TRBJ2-1, with a tentative D gene TRBD1 over 6 matching bases. This clonotype was sampled from a woman between 18 and 30 years old in good health. Sequenced: naive CD4+ T cells from blood. The cell subset or site label, read with the paper, signifies: true naive CD4+ T cells. Here is the DNA: TGCGCCAGCAGCCGTAAACAGGGCAATGAGCAGTTCTTC. Translated, it reads CASSRKQGNEQFF.